Below, 8 T cell receptor beta chains from the same sample are listed, as sequenced in a study of control samples from healthy donors and cancer patients. The protocol was immunoSEQ multiplex PCR, while the TCRdb copy is restricted to in-frame clones and leaves out a portion. The sample contains 110,000 to 150,000 clones, about 89% of which appear only once. The sample was blood. The receptor set was obtained from a man younger than 35 in good health.

This chain connects TRBV7-2 to TRBJ1-5; D gene unclear. Germline CDR1 and CDR2: SGHTA and FQGNSA. Trimming pared 0 bases from V and 7 bases from J, leaving 13 bases between. The CDR3 covers 15 residues. CDR3: CASSLALFPGQPQHF. CDR3 coding DNA: TGTGCCAGCAGCTTAGCGCTGTTCCCGGGGCAGCCCCAGCATTTT. The whole variable domain, remainder taken from reference TRBV7-2 and TRBJ1-5, is GAGVSQSPSNKVTEKGKDVELRCDPISGHTALYWYRQSLGQGLEFLIYFQGNSAPDKSGLPSDRFSAERTGGSVSTLTIQRTQQEDSAVYLCASSLALFPGQPQHFGDGTRLSIL.

This chain uses TRBV4-1 with TRBJ1-4; D not certain. The CDR3 consists of 15 residues. V was cut by 1 base and J by 7 bases, with 13 bases left in between. CDR1 and CDR2 (germline): MGHRA, YSYEKL. In nucleotides, the CDR3 is TGCGCCAGCAGCCAAGTTATGGGCTTCGGTGAAAAACTGTTTTTT. Translated, it gives CASSQVMGFGEKLFF.

The gene calls are TRBV5-5 and TRBJ1-1; tentatively, D is TRBD1 (5 bases). Germline V gene data show CDR1 as SGHKS and CDR2 as YYEKEE (reference sequence). Trimming cost V 4 bases and J 7 bases, with 14 bases left between them. This CDR3 has 13 residues. CDR3 in amino acids: CASSAHGGLEAFF. The CDR3 DNA sequence: TGTGCCAGCAGCGCGCACGGGGGACTTGAAGCTTTCTTT.

The chain recombines TRBV6-5 with TRBJ1-4; D remains unclear. The germline V gene encodes CDR1 MNHEY and CDR2 SVGAGI. This CDR3 contains 13 residues. V was clipped by 6 bases and J by 2 bases, with 7 bases between them. This CDR3 reads CASSPVTNEKLFF. The CDR3 DNA follows: TGTGCCAGCAGCCCCGTCACTAATGAAAAACTGTTTTTT.

The rearrangement uses TRBV6-5 and TRBJ1-5; D unclear. Germline CDR1 and CDR2: MNHEY and SVGAGI. The CDR3 has 13 residues. Trimming removed 2 bases from V and 9 bases from J, with 11 bases in between. CDR3 sequence reads: CASSYDSRGPQHF. CDR3 DNA: TGTGCCAGCAGTTACGACTCCCGGGGGCCCCAGCATTTT.

The CDR3 protein is CASTGFHEAFF. The CDR3 DNA reads as TGTGCCAGTACCGGGTTTCACGAAGCTTTCTTT. The chain combines TRBV19 with TRBJ1-1; D gene ambiguous. Between the trimmed V and J ends, which lost 7 bases and 8 bases, there was a span of 11 bases. Germline-derived CDR1 and CDR2 are LNHDA and SQIVND (reference sequence). This CDR3 spans 11 amino acids.

This clone was seen only once. The gene calls are TRBV7-3 and TRBJ2-2; possibly TRBD2 for D (5 bases). The CDR3 totals 15 residues. Trimming cost V 1 base and J 0 bases, with 6 bases left between them. Germline-derived CDR1 and CDR2 are SGHTA and FQGTGA. The CDR3 is CASSLNGANTGELFF. CDR3 coding DNA: TGTGCCAGCAGCTTAAACGGGGCGAACACCGGGGAGCTGTTTTTT.

The CDR3 coding sequence is TGCGCCAGCAGCTTGTTGCCGGGGTTTGACTATGGCTACACCTTC. It codes for CASSLLPGFDYGYTF. The J gene is TRBJ1-2, the V gene TRBV5-1; D gene uncertain. Trimming removed 1 base from V and 3 bases from J, with 13 bases in between. CDR3 length: 15 residues. Per the germline V gene, CDR1 is SGHRS and CDR2 is YFSETQ.